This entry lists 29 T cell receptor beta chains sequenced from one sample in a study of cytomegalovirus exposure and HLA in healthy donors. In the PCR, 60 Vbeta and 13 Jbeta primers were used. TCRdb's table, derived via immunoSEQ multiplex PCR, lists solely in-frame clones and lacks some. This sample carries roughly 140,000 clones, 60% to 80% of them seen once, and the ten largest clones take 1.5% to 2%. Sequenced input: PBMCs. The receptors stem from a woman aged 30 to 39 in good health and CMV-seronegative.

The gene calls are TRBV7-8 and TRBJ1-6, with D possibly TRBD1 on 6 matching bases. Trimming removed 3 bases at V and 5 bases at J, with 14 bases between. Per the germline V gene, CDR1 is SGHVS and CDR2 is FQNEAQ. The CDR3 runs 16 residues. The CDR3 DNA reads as TGTGCCAGCAGCTTTAGCAGGGGAGCTGATAATTCACCCCTCCACTTT. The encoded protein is CASSFSRGADNSPLHF.

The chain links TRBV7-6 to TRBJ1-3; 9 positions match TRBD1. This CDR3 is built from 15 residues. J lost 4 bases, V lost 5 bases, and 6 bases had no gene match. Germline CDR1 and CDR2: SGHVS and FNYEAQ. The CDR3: CASSPAGQGGNTIYF. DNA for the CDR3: TGTGCCAGCAGCCCCGCGGGACAGGGAGGAAACACCATATATTTT.

DNA for the CDR3: TGTGCCAGCAGCTTAGTAACAGGGGGCGCGTTCTTT. It is translated as CASSLVTGGAFF. J is TRBJ1-1 and V is TRBV7-9, with 9 bases fitting TRBD1. V lost 1 base and J lost 14; bases outside the gene matches: 5. This CDR3 has 12 amino acids. Germline V CDR1 and CDR2: SEHNR, FQNEAQ (reference sequence).

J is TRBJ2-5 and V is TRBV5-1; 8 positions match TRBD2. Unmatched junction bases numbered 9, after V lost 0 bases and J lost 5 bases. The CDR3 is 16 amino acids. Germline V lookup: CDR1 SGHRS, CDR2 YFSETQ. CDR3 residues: CASSLGGRGGEETQYF. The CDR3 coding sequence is TGCGCCAGCAGCTTGGGAGGACGGGGGGGCGAGGAGACCCAGTACTTC.

The CDR3 spells CASSCWDRADWENSPLHF. The CDR3, as DNA: TGCGCCAGCAGCTGTTGGGACAGGGCAGACTGGGAAAATTCACCCCTCCACTTT. The chain couples TRBV23-1 to TRBJ1-6; 9 bases agree with TRBD1. TRBV23-1 is an ORF for which the function is uncertain. CDR3 length: 18 residues. With 6 bases clipped from V and 7 bases from J, the junction kept 16 bases outside the gene matches.

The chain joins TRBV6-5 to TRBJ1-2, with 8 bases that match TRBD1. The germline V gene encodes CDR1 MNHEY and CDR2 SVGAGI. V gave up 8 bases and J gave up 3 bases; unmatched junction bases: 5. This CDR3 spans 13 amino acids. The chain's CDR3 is CASATGEYYGYTF. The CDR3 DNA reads TGTGCCAGCGCGACAGGGGAGTACTATGGCTACACCTTC.

CDR3 DNA: TGTGCCAGCATTAGGGGGCCAACAGATACGCAGTATTTT. Amino acid sequence: CASIRGPTDTQYF. The rearrangement uses TRBV2 and TRBJ2-3; 7 bases fit TRBD1. Germline V lookup: CDR1 SNHLY, CDR2 FYNNEI. The CDR3 covers 13 residues. Trimming took 7 bases from V and 3 from J; bases not matched to a gene: 4. Together with reference TRBV2 and TRBJ2-3, the CDR3 gives the full variable domain: EPEVTQTPSHQVTQMGQEVILRCVPISNHLYFYWYRQILGQKVEFLVSFYNNEISEKSEIFDDQFSVERPDGSNFTLKIRSTKLEDSAMYFCASIRGPTDTQYFGPGTRLTVL.

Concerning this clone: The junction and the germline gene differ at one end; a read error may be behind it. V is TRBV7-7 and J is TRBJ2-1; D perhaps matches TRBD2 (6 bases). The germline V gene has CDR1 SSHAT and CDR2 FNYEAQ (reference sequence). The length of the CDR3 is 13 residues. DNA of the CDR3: TGTGCTAGCAGCTTAGGCCGGGGGTATGAGCAGTTCTTC. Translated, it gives CASSLGRGYEQFF.

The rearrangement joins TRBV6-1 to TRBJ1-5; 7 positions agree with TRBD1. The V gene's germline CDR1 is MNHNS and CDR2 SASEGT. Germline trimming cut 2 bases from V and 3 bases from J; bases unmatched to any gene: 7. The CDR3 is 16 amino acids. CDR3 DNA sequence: TGTGCCAGCAGTGAATTTAGGGGGCGGAACAATCAGCCCCAGCATTTT. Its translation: CASSEFRGRNNQPQHF.

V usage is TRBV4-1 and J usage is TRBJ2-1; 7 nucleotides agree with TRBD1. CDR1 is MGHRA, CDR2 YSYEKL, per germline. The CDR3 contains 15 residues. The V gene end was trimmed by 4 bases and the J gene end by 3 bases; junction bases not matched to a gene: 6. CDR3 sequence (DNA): TGCGCCAGCAGCCGGTTACAGGGGTTCTACAATGAGCAGTTCTTC. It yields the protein CASSRLQGFYNEQFF.

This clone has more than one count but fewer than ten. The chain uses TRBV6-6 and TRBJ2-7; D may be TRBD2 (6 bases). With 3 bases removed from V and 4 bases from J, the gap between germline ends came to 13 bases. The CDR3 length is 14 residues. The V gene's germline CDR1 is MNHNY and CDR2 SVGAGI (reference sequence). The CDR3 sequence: CASSYGRTFYEQYF. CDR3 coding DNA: TGTGCCAGCAGTTATGGGAGGACTTTTTACGAGCAGTACTTC.

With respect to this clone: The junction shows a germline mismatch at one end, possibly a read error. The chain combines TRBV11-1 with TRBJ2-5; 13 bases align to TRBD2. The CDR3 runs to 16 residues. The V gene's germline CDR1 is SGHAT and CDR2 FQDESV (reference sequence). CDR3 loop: CAGSARLAGGKETQYF. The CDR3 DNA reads TGTGCCGGCAGCGCCCGACTAGCGGGGGGTAAAGAGACCCAGTACTTC.

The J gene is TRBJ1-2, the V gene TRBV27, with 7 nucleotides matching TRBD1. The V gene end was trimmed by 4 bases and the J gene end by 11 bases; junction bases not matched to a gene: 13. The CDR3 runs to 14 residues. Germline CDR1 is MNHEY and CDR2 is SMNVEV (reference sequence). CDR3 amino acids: CASSSRGTDFGYTF. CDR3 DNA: TGTGCCAGCAGTTCCCGGGGGACAGACTTTGGTTACACCTTC.

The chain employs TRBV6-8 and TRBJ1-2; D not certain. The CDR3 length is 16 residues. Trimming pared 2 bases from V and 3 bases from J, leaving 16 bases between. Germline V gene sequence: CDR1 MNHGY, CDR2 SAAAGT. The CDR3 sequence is CASSYRAGDEDYGYTF. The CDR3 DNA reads TGTGCCAGCAGTTACCGGGCCGGGGATGAAGACTATGGCTACACCTTC.

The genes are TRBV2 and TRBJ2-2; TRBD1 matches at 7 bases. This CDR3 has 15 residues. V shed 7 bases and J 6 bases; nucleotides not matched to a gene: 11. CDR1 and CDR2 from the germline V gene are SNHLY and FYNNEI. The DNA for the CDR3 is TGTGCCAGCACCGCGGGTGTAGGGGGCCCCGGGGAGCTGTTTTTT. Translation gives CASTAGVGGPGELFF. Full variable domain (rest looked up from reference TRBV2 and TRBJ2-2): EPEVTQTPSHQVTQMGQEVILRCVPISNHLYFYWYRQILGQKVEFLVSFYNNEISEKSEIFDDQFSVERPDGSNFTLKIRSTKLEDSAMYFCASTAGVGGPGELFFGEGSRLTVL.

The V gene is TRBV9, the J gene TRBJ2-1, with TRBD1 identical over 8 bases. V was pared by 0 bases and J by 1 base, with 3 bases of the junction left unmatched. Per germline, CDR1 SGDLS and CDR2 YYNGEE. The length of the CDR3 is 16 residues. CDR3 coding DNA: TGTGCCAGCAGCGTAGGAGACAGGGGATCCTACAATGAGCAGTTCTTC. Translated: CASSVGDRGSYNEQFF.

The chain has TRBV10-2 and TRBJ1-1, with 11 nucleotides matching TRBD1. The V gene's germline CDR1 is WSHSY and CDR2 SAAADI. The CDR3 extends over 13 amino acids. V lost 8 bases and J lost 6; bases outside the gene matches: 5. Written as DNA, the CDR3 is TGCGCCAGCCAAAAGGGACAGGGGGCTGAAGCTTTCTTT. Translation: CASQKGQGAEAFF.

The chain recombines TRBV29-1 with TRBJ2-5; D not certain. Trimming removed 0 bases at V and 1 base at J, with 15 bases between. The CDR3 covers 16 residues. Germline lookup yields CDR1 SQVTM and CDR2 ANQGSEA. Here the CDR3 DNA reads TGCAGCGTTGAAGATGAACGTTCAGGCCCCCAAGAGACCCAGTACTTC. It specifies CSVEDERSGPQETQYF.

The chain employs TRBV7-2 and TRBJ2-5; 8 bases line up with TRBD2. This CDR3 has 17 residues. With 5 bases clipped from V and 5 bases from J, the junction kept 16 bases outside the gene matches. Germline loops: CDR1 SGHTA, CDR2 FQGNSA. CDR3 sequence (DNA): TGTGCCAGCAGCCCCAGGCGGCTCGCGGGGGGTGGCGAGACCCAGTACTTC. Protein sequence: CASSPRRLAGGGETQYF.

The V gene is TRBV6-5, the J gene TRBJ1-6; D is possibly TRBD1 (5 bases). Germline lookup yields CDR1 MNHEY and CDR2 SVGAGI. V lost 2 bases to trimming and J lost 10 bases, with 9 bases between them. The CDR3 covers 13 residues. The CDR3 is CASSYGQGSPLHF. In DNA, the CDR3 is TGTGCCAGCAGTTACGGGCAGGGCTCACCCCTCCACTTT.

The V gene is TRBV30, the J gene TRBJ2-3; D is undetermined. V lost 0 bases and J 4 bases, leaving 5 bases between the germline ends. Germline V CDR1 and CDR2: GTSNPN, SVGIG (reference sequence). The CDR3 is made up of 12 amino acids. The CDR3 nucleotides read TGTGCCTGGAGTGTAGCATCAGATACGCAGTATTTT. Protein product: CAWSVASDTQYF.

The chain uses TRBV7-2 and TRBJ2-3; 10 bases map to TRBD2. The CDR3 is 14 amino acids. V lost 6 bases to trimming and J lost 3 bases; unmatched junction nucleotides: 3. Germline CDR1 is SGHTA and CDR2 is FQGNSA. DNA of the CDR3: TGTGCCAGCAGAGCGGGGGGGTGGACAGATACGCAGTATTTT. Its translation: CASRAGGWTDTQYF.

In DNA, the CDR3 is TGTGCCAGTGGCGGGGGAGGAATTGAGCAGTTCTTC. This sequence encodes CASGGGGIEQFF. V usage is TRBV7-9 and J usage is TRBJ2-1; TRBD2 matches at 7 bases. V was pared by 9 bases and J by 9 bases, with 8 bases of the junction left unmatched. The CDR3 has 12 residues. Germline CDR1 is SEHNR and CDR2 is FQNEAQ (reference sequence).

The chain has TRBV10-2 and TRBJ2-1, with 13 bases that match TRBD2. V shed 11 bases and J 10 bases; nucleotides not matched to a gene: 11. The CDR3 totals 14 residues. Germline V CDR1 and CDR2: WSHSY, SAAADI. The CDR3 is CASLLAGGAREQFF. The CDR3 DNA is TGCGCCTCATTACTAGCGGGGGGGGCCCGGGAGCAGTTCTTC.

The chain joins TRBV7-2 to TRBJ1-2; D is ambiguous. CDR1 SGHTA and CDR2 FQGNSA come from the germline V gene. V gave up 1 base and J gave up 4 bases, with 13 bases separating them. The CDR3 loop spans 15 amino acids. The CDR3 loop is CASSLGQAETYGYTF. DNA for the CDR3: TGTGCCAGCAGCTTAGGGCAGGCAGAAACCTATGGCTACACCTTC.

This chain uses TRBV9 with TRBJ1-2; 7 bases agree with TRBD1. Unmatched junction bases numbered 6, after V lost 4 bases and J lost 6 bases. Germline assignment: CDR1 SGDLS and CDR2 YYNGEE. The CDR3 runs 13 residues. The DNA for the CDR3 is TGTGCCAGCAGCTACGTGGGACAGAATGGCTACACCTTC. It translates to CASSYVGQNGYTF.

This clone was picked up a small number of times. The CDR3 is CASSYSTGKSEKLFF. DNA of the CDR3: TGTGCCAGCAGTTACTCCACAGGGAAGAGTGAAAAACTGTTTTTT. J is TRBJ1-4 and V is TRBV6-5; D is perhaps TRBD1 (6 bases). The CDR3 spans 15 residues. V lost 0 bases, J lost 7 bases, and 12 bases lay in between. Looked up from germline, CDR1 is MNHEY and CDR2 is SVGAGI.

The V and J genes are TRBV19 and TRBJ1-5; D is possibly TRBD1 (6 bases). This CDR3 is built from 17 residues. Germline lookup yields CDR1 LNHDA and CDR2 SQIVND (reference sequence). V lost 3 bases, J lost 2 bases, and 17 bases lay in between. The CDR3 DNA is TGTGCCAGTAGTATCCACCCCAGGGGCAGGGGCAATCAGCCCCAGCATTTT. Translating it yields CASSIHPRGRGNQPQHF.

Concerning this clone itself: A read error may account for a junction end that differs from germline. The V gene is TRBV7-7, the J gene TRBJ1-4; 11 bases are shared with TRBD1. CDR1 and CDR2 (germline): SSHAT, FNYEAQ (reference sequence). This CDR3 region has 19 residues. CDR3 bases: TGTGCTAGCAGCTTAGGACCTCCGGGACAGGGGGTGACCGGAGAAAAACTGTTTTTT. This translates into CASSLGPPGQGVTGEKLFF. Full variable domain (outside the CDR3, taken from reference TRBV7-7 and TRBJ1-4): GAGVSQSPRYKVTKRGQDVTLRCDPISSHATLYWYQQALGQGPEFLTYFNYEAQPDKSGLPSDRFSAERPEGSISTLTIQRTEQRDSAMYRCASSLGPPGQGVTGEKLFFGSGTQLSVL.